The table lists the clone carrying this TCR beta chain with a count of one. Libraries were prepared by immunoSEQ multiplex PCR; TCRdb keeps only in-frame clonotypes and omits some of them. The sample lists a few hundred thousand clones; about 83% were seen once. This specimen belongs to a study of blood T cell repertoires in COVID-19. Study-wide background: COVID-19 samples collected from the United States, Italy and Spain covered acute and convalescent phases.

V lost 2 bases and J lost 4, with 15 bases in between. Looked up from germline, CDR1 is WSHSY and CDR2 is SAAADI. The CDR3 sequence is 15 residues long. The sequenced sample consisted of peripheral blood. The chain combines TRBV10-2 with TRBJ2-7; D perhaps matches TRBD2 (6 bases). The clonotype was recovered from a man in his 60s who had recovered from COVID-19. The CDR3 sequence is CASSEIREIIYEQYF. DNA for the CDR3: TGCGCCAGCAGTGAGATTCGGGAGATAATATACGAGCAGTACTTC.